These T cell receptor beta chains were read from a single sample in a study of cytomegalovirus exposure and HLA in healthy donors. Sequenced by immunoSEQ multiplex PCR; TCRdb stores in-frame clones only, minus some. Here the sample spans about 170,000 clones, more than 75% being singletons. The sequencing input was PBMCs. The receptors stem from a girl aged 10 to 17 in good health and CMV-seropositive. CDR3s leave out the opening cysteine and the closing phenylalanine or tryptophan. The D gene is left open where the match is weak.

V gene: TRBV7-2
D gene: NA
J gene: TRBJ1-4
CDR3 protein: ASSLFQGGEKLF

V gene: TRBV28
D gene: NA
J gene: TRBJ1-5
CDR3 protein: ASMSGGGGNQPQH

V gene: TRBV19
D gene: NA
J gene: TRBJ1-3
CDR3 protein: ASSLRGSGNTIY

V gene: TRBV5-1
D gene: NA
J gene: TRBJ1-1
CDR3 protein: ASSTITGTEAF

V gene: TRBV5-1
D gene: TRBD1
J gene: TRBJ1-5
CDR3 protein: ASSFGTGNQPQH

V gene: TRBV4-1
D gene: NA
J gene: TRBJ1-2
CDR3 protein: ASSQPQRARDGYT

V gene: TRBV2
D gene: TRBD2
J gene: TRBJ2-1
CDR3 protein: ASSDRENAGAQF

V gene: TRBV28
D gene: NA
J gene: TRBJ1-5
CDR3 protein: ASKVEGLRNQPQH

V gene: TRBV30
D gene: NA
J gene: TRBJ1-2
CDR3 protein: AWATGNYGYT

V gene: TRBV4-1
D gene: TRBD1
J gene: TRBJ2-7
CDR3 protein: ASSQVKGQGFEQY

V gene: TRBV25-1
D gene: TRBD1
J gene: TRBJ1-4
CDR3 protein: ASGRQGRISEKLF

V gene: TRBV7-2
D gene: NA
J gene: TRBJ1-2
CDR3 protein: ASSLGHGFGYT

V gene: TRBV10-3
D gene: TRBD1
J gene: TRBJ2-7
CDR3 protein: AIRTGGAYEQY

V gene: TRBV7-8
D gene: TRBD2
J gene: TRBJ2-1
CDR3 protein: AAGRGSYNEQF

V gene: TRBV29-1
D gene: TRBD2
J gene: TRBJ2-1
CDR3 protein: SVEGGLSGRAVGEQF

V gene: TRBV5-1
D gene: TRBD1
J gene: TRBJ2-7
CDR3 protein: ASSFERGLEQY

V gene: TRBV6-6
D gene: NA
J gene: TRBJ2-7
CDR3 protein: AIRLREPSYEQY

V gene: TRBV5-1
D gene: NA
J gene: TRBJ1-1
CDR3 protein: ASSLVGGWEAF

V gene: TRBV11-1
D gene: TRBD2
J gene: TRBJ2-1
CDR3 protein: ASGTSVYNEQF

V gene: TRBV7-8
D gene: TRBD1
J gene: TRBJ1-3
CDR3 protein: ASSYGQGASGNTIY

V gene: TRBV29-1
D gene: NA
J gene: NA
CDR3 protein: SVEGAQYEQY

V gene: TRBV5-6
D gene: NA
J gene: TRBJ2-5
CDR3 protein: ASSWGEETQY

V gene: TRBV20-1
D gene: NA
J gene: TRBJ1-2
CDR3 protein: SARDSGGYT

V gene: TRBV13
D gene: NA
J gene: TRBJ1-1
CDR3 protein: ASSPGVPNTEAF

V gene: TRBV5-4
D gene: TRBD2
J gene: TRBJ2-1
CDR3 protein: ASSSAGDEQF

V gene: TRBV28
D gene: NA
J gene: TRBJ2-7
CDR3 protein: ASSHGTPNYEQY

V gene: TRBV7-8
D gene: NA
J gene: TRBJ1-2
CDR3 protein: ASSLEGVGYGYT

V gene: TRBV7-8
D gene: NA
J gene: TRBJ2-1
CDR3 protein: ASSFRGYNEQF

V gene: TRBV10-3
D gene: TRBD1
J gene: TRBJ1-6
CDR3 protein: AISRTGTENSPLH

V gene: TRBV7-2
D gene: TRBD1
J gene: TRBJ2-2
CDR3 protein: ASSLSGGTGELF

V gene: TRBV5-1
D gene: NA
J gene: TRBJ2-3
CDR3 protein: ASSLAGGGGDTQY

V gene: TRBV4-3
D gene: TRBD2
J gene: TRBJ2-3
CDR3 protein: ASSSLAGGLDTQY

V gene: TRBV4-1
D gene: NA
J gene: TRBJ2-5
CDR3 protein: ASSRGSEGETQY

V gene: TRBV9
D gene: NA
J gene: TRBJ2-2
CDR3 protein: ASSPPGGRNTGELF

V gene: TRBV11-2
D gene: NA
J gene: TRBJ2-7
CDR3 protein: ASSLDGQPAQEQY

V gene: TRBV28
D gene: NA
J gene: TRBJ1-2
CDR3 protein: ASSPRTASLGYGYT

V gene: TRBV15
D gene: NA
J gene: TRBJ1-3
CDR3 protein: ATSKAGSGNTIY

V gene: TRBV19
D gene: TRBD1
J gene: TRBJ2-4
CDR3 protein: ASSRAGTELAKNIQY

V gene: TRBV2
D gene: TRBD1
J gene: TRBJ1-5
CDR3 protein: ASSRDRVASNQPQH

V gene: TRBV7-3
D gene: NA
J gene: TRBJ2-5
CDR3 protein: ASSLSGHKETQY

V gene: TRBV4-3
D gene: TRBD2
J gene: TRBJ2-1
CDR3 protein: ASSQSPGLAGYNEQF